This entry lists 21 T cell receptor beta chains sequenced from one sample in a study of T cell responses to AZD1222 COVID-19 vaccine. The data were produced by immunoSEQ multiplex PCR, yet TCRdb's version contains in-frame clones alone and is incomplete. The repertoire has 65,000 to 80,000 clones, around four fifths of them found once; the top ten carry approximately 1.2%. Source: peripheral blood, taken 28 days after the second AZD1222 dose. These receptors came from an adult who received the AZD1222 COVID-19 vaccine.

The V and J genes are TRBV13 and TRBJ2-7; 9 positions agree with TRBD2. The germline V gene encodes CDR1 PRHDT and CDR2 FYEKMQ (reference sequence). Trimming removed 2 bases from V and 3 bases from J; junction bases left unmatched: 5. The CDR3 is 15 residues long. This CDR3 is CASSLNPTSGYEQYF. The CDR3 region has the DNA TGTGCCAGCAGCTTAAACCCGACTAGCGGCTACGAGCAGTACTTC.

The rearrangement uses TRBV27 and TRBJ2-1, with 7 bases matching TRBD2. The trim removed 6 bases at V and 2 bases at J, leaving 16 bases unmatched. This CDR3 spans 18 amino acids. Per the germline V gene, CDR1 is MNHEY and CDR2 is SMNVEV (reference sequence). In nucleotides, the CDR3 is TGTGCCAGCAGCCCCGCCGACCTAGCGGAAGTAACCTACAATGAGCAGTTCTTC. It is translated as CASSPADLAEVTYNEQFF.

This chain joins TRBV9 and TRBJ1-4, with D hard to call. This CDR3 has 15 residues. Deletions cut 3 bases from V and 3 bases from J, with 12 bases between. CDR1 is SGDLS and CDR2 is YYNGEE in the germline V gene. CDR3 loop: CASSARPTPNEKLFF. The DNA of the CDR3 is TGTGCCAGCAGCGCCCGACCAACCCCTAATGAAAAACTGTTTTTT.

This clone appeared a few times. This chain uses TRBV7-9 with TRBJ1-2; a weak D match, TRBD1 (5 bases). V lost 5 bases to trimming and J lost 3 bases, with 16 bases between them. This CDR3 has 15 residues. CDR1 and CDR2 from the germline V gene are SEHNR and FQNEAQ (reference sequence). CDR3 coding DNA: TGTGCCAGCAGCCAAGGGGCTGGAGAGTACTATGGCTACACCTTC. Protein product: CASSQGAGEYYGYTF.

The chain uses TRBV29-1 and TRBJ2-1; 11 bases align to TRBD2. The CDR3 runs to 15 residues. The ends lost 5 bases at V and 2 bases at J; junction bases unmatched: 5. From germline, CDR1 is SQVTM and CDR2 ANQGSEA. The CDR3 spells CSVRSGRGTYNEQFF. The CDR3 DNA follows: TGCAGCGTTCGTAGCGGGAGGGGGACCTACAATGAGCAGTTCTTC.

The DNA for the CDR3 is TGTGCCTGGAGTCCGGCAGGGGGTTTCTCGAACTATGGCTACACCTTC. Its translation: CAWSPAGGFSNYGYTF. The J gene is TRBJ1-2, the V gene TRBV30, with 7 positions matching TRBD1. The trim removed 2 bases at V and 2 bases at J, leaving 11 bases unmatched. The length of the CDR3 is 16 residues. Looked up from germline, CDR1 is GTSNPN and CDR2 is SVGIG (reference sequence).

The J gene is TRBJ2-5, the V gene TRBV19; D is unresolved. This CDR3 region has 13 residues. Germline V gene data show CDR1 as LNHDA and CDR2 as SQIVND (reference sequence). The V gene lost 7 bases and the J gene lost 0 bases, with 9 bases spanning the gap. This CDR3 reads CASTNRDQETQYF. CDR3 sequence (DNA): TGTGCCAGTACAAACAGAGACCAAGAGACCCAGTACTTC. The complete variable domain, with remaining parts taken from reference TRBV19 and TRBJ2-5, reads DGGITQSPKYLFRKEGQNVTLSCEQNLNHDAMYWYRQDPGQGLRLIYYSQIVNDFQKGDIAEGYSVSREKKESFPLTVTSAQKNPTAFYLCASTNRDQETQYFGPGTRLLVL.

The rearrangement joins TRBV4-3 to TRBJ2-1; D call uncertain. CDR1 LGHNA and CDR2 YSLEER come from the germline V gene. The V end lost 0 bases, the J end lost 8 bases, and 14 bases lay between the germline ends. The CDR3 runs to 15 residues. The CDR3 DNA reads TGCGCCAGCAGCCAAGATTACCGCGCATCGGATGAGCAGTTCTTC. Its protein product is CASSQDYRASDEQFF.

This clone turned up a few times. The rearrangement links TRBV7-3 to TRBJ1-1; D is uncertain. CDR1 is SGHTA and CDR2 is FQGTGA in the germline V gene. This CDR3 has 13 amino acids. Trimming left V 4 bases short and J 1 base short, with 7 bases between. The CDR3 sequence: CASSSTKNTEAFF. In DNA form, the CDR3 reads TGTGCCAGCAGCTCGACAAAGAACACTGAAGCTTTCTTT.

V usage is TRBV7-3 and J usage is TRBJ2-3, with D perhaps matching TRBD1 (6 bases). The germline V and J ends were trimmed by 1 base and 10 bases, with 21 bases remaining between them. This CDR3 is built from 16 residues. CDR1 and CDR2 (germline): SGHTA, FQGTGA. The CDR3 DNA follows: TGTGCCAGCAGCTTAAACCCCGGACAGCAAACGGGTGCGCAGTATTTT. Its translation is CASSLNPGQQTGAQYF.

This clone has just a few counts. V usage is TRBV6-1 and J usage is TRBJ1-1; 7 bases fit TRBD1. V was clipped by 3 bases and J by 8 bases; unmatched bases: 3. Germline V gene lookup returns CDR1 MNHNS and CDR2 SASEGT. This CDR3 region has 12 residues. This CDR3 is CASSDGDREAFF. The CDR3 DNA reads as TGTGCCAGCAGTGACGGGGACAGAGAAGCTTTCTTT.

The chain uses TRBV21-1 and TRBJ1-1. TRBV21-1 is noted as a pseudogene. The CDR3 contains 17 residues. Here the CDR3 reads CASSRERAKGMNTEAFF. In DNA, the CDR3 is TGTGCCAGCAGCCGGGAAAGGGCGAAGGGAATGAACACTGAAGCTTTCTTT.

V is TRBV7-2 and J is TRBJ2-7; D remains ambiguous. Trimming cost V 3 bases and J 2 bases, with 14 bases left between them. This CDR3 has 15 residues. CDR1 and CDR2 from the germline V gene are SGHTA and FQGNSA. DNA for the CDR3: TGTGCCAGCAGCTTGGGCCTCCGTGAGACCTACGAGCAGTACTTC. Its translation: CASSLGLRETYEQYF. Full variable domain (outside the CDR3, taken from reference TRBV7-2 and TRBJ2-7): GAGVSQSPSNKVTEKGKDVELRCDPISGHTALYWYRQSLGQGLEFLIYFQGNSAPDKSGLPSDRFSAERTGGSVSTLTIQRTQQEDSAVYLCASSLGLRETYEQYFGPGTRLTVT.

V is TRBV9 and J is TRBJ2-3; TRBD2 agrees at 11 bases. The CDR3 is 17 amino acids. The J segment lost 1 base and the V segment lost 2 bases, leaving 6 bases of the junction unmatched. Germline V gives CDR1 SGDLS, CDR2 YYNGEE. CDR3 DNA sequence: TGTGCCAGCAGCGTTTCCGGGACTAGCGGCCGCACAGATACGCAGTATTTT. Amino acids: CASSVSGTSGRTDTQYF.

The V and J genes are TRBV15 and TRBJ1-5; D not resolved. Germline CDR1 reads LNHNV; CDR2 reads YYDKDF (reference sequence). V was pared by 0 bases and J by 3 bases, with 18 bases between. The CDR3 length is 18 residues. The CDR3 protein is CATSREPGSSVFNQPQHF. DNA for the CDR3: TGTGCCACCAGCAGAGAGCCGGGGTCCTCGGTTTTCAATCAGCCCCAGCATTTT. Full variable domain (missing parts from reference TRBV15 and TRBJ1-5): DAMVIQNPRYQVTQFGKPVTLSCSQTLNHNVMYWYQQKSSQAPKLLFHYYDKDFNNEADTPDNFQSRRPNTSFCFLDIRSPGLGDTAMYLCATSREPGSSVFNQPQHFGDGTRLSIL.

This rearrangement joins TRBV29-1 to TRBJ2-2; TRBD1 aligns across 9 bases. Germline V gene sequence: CDR1 SQVTM, CDR2 ANQGSEA. The CDR3 length is 13 residues. With 5 bases clipped from V and 7 bases from J, the junction kept 5 bases outside the gene matches. CDR3 sequence: CSVPGQGNGELFF. In DNA, the CDR3 is TGCAGCGTTCCGGGACAGGGCAACGGGGAGCTGTTTTTT.

This sequence joins TRBV10-3 and TRBJ2-7, with D perhaps being TRBD1 or TRBD2 (5 bases each). The length of the CDR3 is 15 residues. CDR1 ENHRY and CDR2 SYGVKD come from the germline V gene. Between the trimmed V and J ends, which lost 4 bases and 7 bases, there was a span of 20 bases. CDR3 sequence: CAISGSRDPAQEQYF. The CDR3 DNA follows: TGTGCCATCAGTGGCTCCCGGGACCCCGCGCAAGAGCAGTACTTC.

The chain carries TRBV7-9 and TRBJ2-2; TRBD2 is a possible D gene (6 bases). Trimming removed 1 base at V and 0 bases at J, with 9 bases between. There are 16 residues in the CDR3. Germline values: CDR1 SEHNR, CDR2 FQNEAQ (reference sequence). The CDR3, as DNA: TGTGCCAGCAGCTTAGGGCGGGATGCGAACACCGGGGAGCTGTTTTTT. This codes for CASSLGRDANTGELFF.

The chain recombines TRBV4-1 with TRBJ1-6; D is ambiguous. This CDR3 is built from 16 residues. CDR1 is MGHRA and CDR2 is YSYEKL in the germline V gene. Trimming pared 4 bases from V and 0 bases from J, leaving 10 bases between. The CDR3 nucleotides read TGCGCCAGCAGCCCTGGGTCGAGCTCCTATAATTCACCCCTCCACTTT. Amino acids: CASSPGSSSYNSPLHF.

This chain uses TRBV28 with TRBJ1-5; D is uncertain. Germline CDR1 MDHEN, CDR2 SYDVKM. The CDR3 is made up of 12 amino acids. V was clipped by 5 bases and J by 6 bases, with 8 bases between them. The CDR3 protein is CASSPEFQPQHF. In DNA, the CDR3 is TGTGCCAGCAGTCCCGAATTTCAGCCCCAGCATTTT.

This rearrangement joins TRBV7-9 to TRBJ1-1; no firm D call. V was pared by 7 bases and J by 1 base, with 7 bases between. The CDR3 is made up of 12 amino acids. CDR1 is SEHNR and CDR2 is FQNEAQ in the germline V gene (reference sequence). The CDR3 is CASTPKNTEAFF. CDR3 nucleotides: TGTGCCAGCACGCCGAAGAACACTGAAGCTTTCTTT.